A single sample is the source of the 21 T cell receptor beta chains below, sequenced in a study of vaccination and CD4 T cells after COVID-19. Stated treatment: roughly nine-day PBMC culture with coronavirus spike peptide pools or control peptides (ViraFEST assay). Their recognized antigens are unknown. Cultured CD4+ T cells had their DNA profiled by the Oncomine TCR Beta short-read assay. TCRdb re-called the PCR reads through MiXCR, storing one row per CDR3 protein. The data hold around 1,500 distinct CDR3 sequences, with around three quarters observed a single time. The specimen was CD4+ T cells from blood, cultured in vitro, collected after SARS-CoV-2 vaccination. These receptors originate from a human donor who had recovered from COVID-19.

The genes are TRBV25-1 and TRBJ1-2, with a possible D match to TRBD1 (6 bases). V lost 3 bases to trimming and J lost 4 bases, with 18 bases between them. This CDR3 contains 16 residues. In germline, CDR1 is MGHDK, CDR2 SYGVNS. As DNA, the CDR3 is TGTGCCAGCAGTGACCCGTCCCAAGGGGGTAGCTATGGCTACACCTTC. This sequence encodes CASSDPSQGGSYGYTF.

The rearrangement joins TRBV19 to TRBJ1-1; 7 nucleotides line up with TRBD1. CDR3 length equals 16 residues. Trimming took 7 bases from V and 0 from J; bases not matched to a gene: 11. Germline loops: CDR1 LNHDA, CDR2 SQIVND (reference sequence). CDR3: CASTPRGRSVNTEAFF. In DNA form, the CDR3 reads TGTGCCAGTACCCCAAGGGGGCGATCTGTGAACACTGAAGCTTTCTTT.

On this clonotype itself: Its ends do not fully match the called genes, so a read error is possible. The chain employs TRBV20-1 and TRBJ2-5; 11 bases align to TRBD1. The CDR3 runs to 13 residues. Germline assignment: CDR1 DFQATT and CDR2 SNEGSKA (reference sequence). The chain's CDR3 is CGARDRGMEAQYF. The CDR3, as DNA: TGCGGTGCTAGGGACAGGGGGATGGAGGCCCAGTACTTC.

The chain employs TRBV5-3 and TRBJ1-1; D unclear. TRBV5-3 is identified as an open reading frame with a role that is uncertain. The CDR3 runs 17 residues. V was shortened by 1 base and J by 1 base, with 17 bases between the two germline ends. The CDR3 here is CARSLSIFRTSNTEAFF. As DNA, the CDR3 is TGTGCCAGAAGCTTGTCTATCTTCCGGACTTCGAACACTGAAGCTTTCTTT.

This chain joins TRBV15 and TRBJ2-2, with 10 nucleotides matching TRBD1. Germline CDR1 LNHNV, CDR2 YYDKDF (reference sequence). Trimming took 4 bases from V and 5 from J; bases not matched to a gene: 7. This CDR3 spans 16 amino acids. CDR3 nucleotide sequence: TGTGCCACCAGCATGGGGGACAGGGGAAGAACCGGGGAGCTGTTTTTT. This gives the protein CATSMGDRGRTGELFF. The full variable domain, in which reference TRBV15 and TRBJ2-2 provide the parts outside the CDR3, is DAMVIQNPRYQVTQFGKPVTLSCSQTLNHNVMYWYQQKSSQAPKLLFHYYDKDFNNEADTPDNFQSRRPNTSFCFLDIRSPGLGDTAMYLCATSMGDRGRTGELFFGEGSRLTVL.

This clonotype showed up just a few times. The chain couples TRBV20-1 to TRBJ1-1; D perhaps matches TRBD1 (5 bases). The CDR3 contains 14 residues. Trimming took 6 bases from V and 0 from J, leaving 14 bases between them. CDR1 is DFQATT, CDR2 SNEGSKA, per germline (reference sequence). CDR3 sequence (DNA): TGCAGTGCGAGAACGGGACGGATGAACACTGAAGCTTTCTTT. Its protein is CSARTGRMNTEAFF.

The chain couples TRBV6-5 to TRBJ2-5, with D tentatively TRBD2 (5 bases). V was cut by 3 bases and J by 6 bases, with 29 bases left in between. The CDR3 length is 19 residues. The germline V gene encodes CDR1 MNHEY and CDR2 SVGAGI. Here the CDR3 reads CASSYQAIRTLRGLQTQYF. CDR3 bases: TGTGCCAGCAGTTATCAAGCAATAAGGACTCTACGGGGTTTGCAGACCCAGTACTTC.

This sequence joins TRBV30 and TRBJ2-3; TRBD1 matches at 11 bases. Germline V gene lookup returns CDR1 GTSNPN and CDR2 SVGIG (reference sequence). This CDR3 comprises 14 residues. V trimming: 3 bases; J trimming: 4 bases; junction bases outside the gene matches: 3. The CDR3 is CAWSGQGAADTQYF. CDR3 nucleotides: TGTGCCTGGAGCGGACAGGGGGCTGCAGATACGCAGTATTTT.

The chain couples TRBV5-1 to TRBJ2-5, with 10 bases fitting TRBD2. This CDR3 region has 14 residues. Germline loops: CDR1 SGHRS, CDR2 YFSETQ. The V segment lost 2 bases and the J segment 4 bases; nucleotides outside the gene matches: 2. The CDR3 protein is CASSFSGGRETQYF. CDR3 nucleotides: TGCGCCAGCAGCTTTAGCGGGGGGCGAGAGACCCAGTACTTC.

This rearrangement joins TRBV20-1 to TRBJ2-5; TRBD2 agrees at 7 bases. The germline V gene encodes CDR1 DFQATT and CDR2 SNEGSKA (reference sequence). The junction had 2 bases not matched to a gene; V was cut back by 6 bases and J by 1 base. The length of the CDR3 is 12 residues. The DNA of the CDR3 is TGCAGTGCCCGGACTAGCCAAGAGACCCAGTACTTC. It is translated as CSARTSQETQYF.

The rearrangement uses TRBV2 and TRBJ1-1, with D unclear. The germline V and J ends were trimmed by 0 bases and 1 base, with 12 bases remaining between them. The germline V gene has CDR1 SNHLY and CDR2 FYNNEI. The CDR3 loop spans 16 amino acids. CDR3 in DNA: TGTGCCAGCAGTGAAGCCCCTCCTCAGCCGAACACTGAAGCTTTCTTT. Its translation: CASSEAPPQPNTEAFF.

In this sample, this clonotype turned up once. The chain recombines TRBV28 with TRBJ1-2; no reliable D call. V lost 2 bases, J lost 3 bases, and 13 bases lay in between. This CDR3 has 15 residues. Germline CDR1 reads MDHEN; CDR2 reads SYDVKM. The CDR3: CASSLGYRVDYGYTF. CDR3 bases: TGTGCCAGCAGTTTAGGCTATAGGGTCGACTATGGCTACACCTTC.

The chain couples TRBV11-2 to TRBJ2-7, with D tentatively TRBD2 (6 bases). Trimming stripped 1 base from V and 1 base from J, with 11 bases between. CDR3 length equals 15 residues. CDR1 and CDR2 (germline): SGHAT, FQNNGV. CDR3 DNA: TGTGCCAGCAGCTTAGCGGGACTCCCATCCTACGAGCAGTACTTC. This gives the protein CASSLAGLPSYEQYF.

V and J are TRBV6-1 and TRBJ1-2; 8 bases agree with TRBD1. CDR3 length: 14 residues. The trim removed 7 bases at V and 4 bases at J, leaving 8 bases unmatched. Germline values: CDR1 MNHNS, CDR2 SASEGT. CDR3 loop: CASTRQGTPYGYTF. The CDR3 coding sequence is TGTGCCAGCACTCGACAGGGGACCCCCTATGGCTACACCTTC.

This clonotype has a single count. CDR3 DNA sequence: TGTGCCACCAGCACAGGGGGCAGCGGCTACACCTTC. Its translation: CATSTGGSGYTF. V gene TRBV15 combines with J gene TRBJ1-2; 8 nucleotides line up with TRBD1. Unmatched junction bases numbered 3, after V lost 4 bases and J lost 8 bases. Germline V gene lookup returns CDR1 LNHNV and CDR2 YYDKDF (reference sequence). The CDR3 runs to 12 residues.

This clonotype has just a few counts. This rearrangement joins TRBV20-1 to TRBJ1-2; unclear D gene. V was clipped by 1 base and J by 9 bases, with 15 bases between them. The CDR3 is 13 residues long. The germline V gene has CDR1 DFQATT and CDR2 SNEGSKA (reference sequence). CDR3 sequence reads: CSARGTQWKSYTF. In nucleotides, the CDR3 is TGCAGTGCTAGAGGGACCCAGTGGAAAAGCTACACCTTC.

The CDR3 coding sequence is TGTGCCAGCAGCTTCACCCTACCCTCCAGGGGGGATACTGAAGCTTTCTTT. The encoded protein is CASSFTLPSRGDTEAFF. This chain joins TRBV7-2 and TRBJ1-1; 7 bases map to TRBD1. V was clipped by 3 bases and J by 5 bases; unmatched bases: 15. The CDR3 sequence is 17 residues long. Per the germline V gene, CDR1 is SGHTA and CDR2 is FQGNSA.

This clonotype was seen a single time. This chain uses TRBV20-1 with TRBJ2-5, with 11 nucleotides matching TRBD2. V lost 6 bases and J lost 3; bases outside the gene matches: 0. From germline, CDR1 is DFQATT and CDR2 SNEGSKA (reference sequence). The CDR3 extends over 12 amino acids. CDR3 loop: CSALAGEETQYF. The CDR3 DNA is TGCAGTGCACTAGCGGGGGAAGAGACCCAGTACTTC.

The V call is TRBV2, the J call TRBJ1-2, with D unresolved. This CDR3 region has 12 residues. Germline V CDR1 and CDR2: SNHLY, FYNNEI. CDR3 DNA: TGTGCGTCAACGACCTGGACGGGGGGCTACACCTTC. Its protein is CASTTWTGGYTF.

The chain couples TRBV19 to TRBJ2-3; 8 bases map to TRBD1. CDR1 is LNHDA, CDR2 SQIVND, per germline (reference sequence). There are 15 residues in the CDR3. Germline trimming cut 7 bases from V and 1 base from J; bases unmatched to any gene: 7. The CDR3 nucleotides are TGTGCCAGTACCCCGGGACAGGCACGCACAGATACGCAGTATTTT. Translated, it gives CASTPGQARTDTQYF.

This clonotype was seen only once. This chain links TRBV6-1 with TRBJ2-3; 7 bases match TRBD2. Germline-derived CDR1 and CDR2 are MNHNS and SASEGT. J gave up 3 bases and V 1 base, and 16 bases lay outside the gene matches. This CDR3 is built from 19 residues. The DNA of the CDR3 is TGTGCCAGCAGTGAAGAGGTGTCCGGGGGGTGGTATATGACAGATACGCAGTATTTT. Its translation is CASSEEVSGGWYMTDTQYF.